A single TCR beta chain is shown here with its context. The sample originates from a study of blood T cell repertoires in COVID-19. Turning to the study itself: COVID-19 samples, acute and convalescent, were from the United States, Italy and Spain.

In the original analysis: Amplification of reference gene primers was used by the study to estimate nucleated cell counts. Some clones are missing from TCRdb's copy, which holds only in-frame ones; the method was immunoSEQ multiplex PCR. V and J calls and clone size follow that table, whereas D and trimming were derived from the DNA. The sample carries 250,000 or so clones, around 87% recorded once. The CDR3 is 15 residues long. V lost 9 bases and J lost 5; bases outside the gene matches: 15. Per germline, CDR1 WNHNN and CDR2 SYGVQD (reference sequence). Sequencing was performed on peripheral blood. The rearrangement joins TRBV10-1 to TRBJ2-5; 7 bases are a match to TRBD1. The receptor's source is a woman between 40 and 55 years old who had recovered from COVID-19. The DNA of the CDR3 is TGCGCCAGATGGGACAGTGTAGAAGAATGCGAGACCCAGTACTTC. Translating gives CARWDSVEECETQYF.